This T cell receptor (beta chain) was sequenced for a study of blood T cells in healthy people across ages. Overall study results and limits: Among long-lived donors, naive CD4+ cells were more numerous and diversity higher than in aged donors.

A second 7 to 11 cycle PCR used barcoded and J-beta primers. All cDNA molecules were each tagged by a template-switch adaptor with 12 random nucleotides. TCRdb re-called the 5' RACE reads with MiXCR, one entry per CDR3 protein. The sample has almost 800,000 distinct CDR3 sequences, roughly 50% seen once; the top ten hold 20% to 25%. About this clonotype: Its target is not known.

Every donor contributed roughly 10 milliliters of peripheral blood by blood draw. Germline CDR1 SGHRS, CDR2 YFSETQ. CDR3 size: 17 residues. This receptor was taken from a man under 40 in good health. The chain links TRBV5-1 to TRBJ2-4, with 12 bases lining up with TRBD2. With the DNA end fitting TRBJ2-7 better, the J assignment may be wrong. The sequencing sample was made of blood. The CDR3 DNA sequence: TGCGCCAGCAGCTTGACCCAGACTAGCGGGAGCACCCACGAGCAGTACTTC. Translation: CASSLTQTSGSTHEQYF.